This passage covers 24 T cell receptor beta chains from one sample sequenced in a study of blood T cell repertoires in COVID-19. Profiled with immunoSEQ multiplex PCR; TCRdb holds only in-frame clones, not every one. The sample lists over 200,000 clones, about 90% seen once, with approximately 2.6% in the top ten. The source material was peripheral blood. The receptor source for this set is a person aged 18-35 years with COVID-19, enrolled during active disease.

The J gene is TRBJ2-7, the V gene TRBV2, with a weak D call TRBD2 (6 bases). Germline values: CDR1 SNHLY, CDR2 FYNNEI. This CDR3 has 12 amino acids. V was trimmed by 8 bases and J by 2 bases, leaving 10 bases between them. The CDR3 DNA reads as TGTGCCAGCGGGGACTTGGCCTACGAGCAGTACTTC. Translating gives CASGDLAYEQYF.

This chain links TRBV4-1 with TRBJ2-7; 14 nucleotides align to TRBD2. This CDR3 is 17 amino acids long. Trimming cost V 4 bases and J 1 base; bases outside gene matches: 6. Germline CDR1 reads MGHRA; CDR2 reads YSYEKL. The CDR3 bases are TGCGCCAGCAGCCGGGGACTAGCGGGAGACGATTCCTACGAGCAGTACTTC. Encoded protein: CASSRGLAGDDSYEQYF.

The V gene is TRBV28, the J gene TRBJ2-4; the D gene is possibly TRBD2 (7 bases). Trimming shortened V by 5 bases and J by 9 bases, and 17 bases separated the two germline ends. The germline gives CDR1 MDHEN, CDR2 SYDVKM. The length of the CDR3 is 14 residues. The CDR3 DNA sequence: TGTGCCAGCAGTCCTGGTGGGGGGGCCGCCATTCAGTACTTC. It yields the protein CASSPGGGAAIQYF.

This chain links TRBV7-9 with TRBJ2-2; D perhaps matches TRBD2 (6 bases). CDR1 and CDR2 (germline): SEHNR, FQNEAQ (reference sequence). This CDR3 contains 14 residues. CDR3 sequence (DNA): TGTGCTGAGCAGACTAGGGCTAACACCGGGGAGCTGTTTTTT. It yields the protein CAEQTRANTGELFF.

The chain combines TRBV19 with TRBJ1-2; no firm D call. Deletions cut 1 base from V and 5 bases from J, with 8 bases between. Germline values: CDR1 LNHDA, CDR2 SQIVND (reference sequence). CDR3 length: 13 residues. The CDR3 reads CASSIVENYGYTF. CDR3 nucleotide sequence: TGTGCCAGTAGTATAGTCGAGAATTATGGCTACACCTTC. The full variable domain, with the rest looked up from reference TRBV19 and TRBJ1-2, is DGGITQSPKYLFRKEGQNVTLSCEQNLNHDAMYWYRQDPGQGLRLIYYSQIVNDFQKGDIAEGYSVSREKKESFPLTVTSAQKNPTAFYLCASSIVENYGYTFGSGTRLTVV.

V is TRBV27 and J is TRBJ2-7; 8 nucleotides line up with TRBD1. Germline CDR1 is MNHEY and CDR2 is SMNVEV (reference sequence). V gave up 6 bases and J gave up 0 bases; unmatched junction bases: 1. CDR3 length equals 13 residues. The CDR3 nucleotides read TGTGCCAGCAGAACAGGGGGCTCCTACGAGCAGTACTTC. The encoded protein is CASRTGGSYEQYF.

This rearrangement joins TRBV10-2 to TRBJ1-1, with 7 nucleotides matching TRBD1. The ends lost 7 bases at V and 5 bases at J; junction bases unmatched: 4. CDR3 length: 12 residues. CDR1 and CDR2 from the germline V gene are WSHSY and SAAADI. CDR3 residues: CASTAGGTEAFF. CDR3 bases: TGCGCCAGCACGGCAGGGGGAACTGAAGCTTTCTTT.

This chain uses TRBV10-3 with TRBJ2-7; 10 nucleotides agree with TRBD1. The CDR3 has 17 residues. The germline CDR1 and CDR2 sequences are ENHRY and SYGVKD. Unmatched junction bases numbered 11, after V lost 2 bases and J lost 4 bases. CDR3 amino acids: CAISEVTIMGQGYEQYF. In nucleotides, the CDR3 is TGTGCCATCAGTGAGGTCACGATCATGGGACAGGGGTACGAGCAGTACTTC.

The chain links TRBV7-6 to TRBJ2-5; maybe TRBD2 (6 bases). Trimming removed 1 base at V and 2 bases at J, with 11 bases between. The V gene's germline CDR1 is SGHVS and CDR2 FNYEAQ. The CDR3 is made up of 15 amino acids. CDR3 loop: CASSLGVSGQETQYF. The CDR3 region has the DNA TGTGCCAGCAGCTTAGGGGTTAGCGGACAAGAGACCCAGTACTTC.

The rearrangement links TRBV28 to TRBJ2-7; 8 nucleotides agree with TRBD1. V shed 5 bases and J 3 bases; nucleotides not matched to a gene: 12. The CDR3 is 16 residues long. Germline CDR1 reads MDHEN; CDR2 reads SYDVKM. Here the CDR3 reads CASSPLTGERFYEQYF. CDR3 DNA sequence: TGTGCCAGCAGTCCGTTGACAGGGGAGAGATTCTACGAGCAGTACTTC. Using reference TRBV28 and TRBJ2-7 for the parts outside the CDR3, the full variable domain is DVKVTQSSRYLVKRTGEKVFLECVQDMDHENMFWYRQDPGLGLRLIYFSYDVKMKEKGDIPEGYSVSREKKERFSLILESASTNQTSMYLCASSPLTGERFYEQYFGPGTRLTVT.

V gene TRBV29-1 combines with J gene TRBJ2-5; the match to TRBD2 covers 10 bases. Trimming removed 2 bases from V and 9 bases from J; junction bases left unmatched: 12. Germline CDR1 is SQVTM and CDR2 is ANQGSEA. The CDR3 is 15 residues long. CDR3 sequence: CSVEPATSGYTAQYF. The CDR3 DNA reads as TGCAGCGTTGAACCCGCGACTAGCGGGTATACGGCCCAGTACTTC.

The chain is built from TRBV4-3 and TRBJ2-7, with D possibly matching TRBD1 (7 bases). This CDR3 contains 14 residues. From germline, CDR1 is LGHNA and CDR2 YSLEER. Deletions cut 6 bases from V and 2 bases from J, with 14 bases between. The CDR3 is CASSHSRGAYEQYF. In DNA, the CDR3 is TGCGCCAGCAGTCATTCCAGGGGGGCCTACGAGCAGTACTTC.

A word on this clone: Within the sample, other DNA sequences also encode this same CDR3. The rearrangement links TRBV29-1 to TRBJ1-2, with D perhaps matching TRBD1 (5 bases). Trimming pared 1 base from V and 4 bases from J, leaving 19 bases between. CDR1 and CDR2 from the germline V gene are SQVTM and ANQGSEA. The CDR3 contains 16 residues. CDR3 region: CSVEAIVYQGSYGYTF. In DNA, the CDR3 is TGCAGCGTTGAAGCTATAGTCTATCAGGGTTCCTATGGCTACACCTTC.

V usage is TRBV7-3 and J usage is TRBJ2-1; 10 positions match TRBD2. The V and J ends lost 5 bases and 6 bases, in that order; junction bases with no gene match: 4. CDR1 is SGHTA and CDR2 is FQGTGA in the germline V gene. This CDR3 is 14 amino acids long. The CDR3: CASSQGLAANEQFF. In DNA, the CDR3 is TGTGCCAGCAGCCAAGGACTAGCGGCCAATGAGCAGTTCTTC.

This rearrangement joins TRBV4-1 to TRBJ1-2, with 10 positions matching TRBD1. Germline CDR1 and CDR2: MGHRA and YSYEKL. The CDR3 consists of 15 residues. Trimming at V came to 5 bases and at J to 8 bases, leaving 11 bases not matched to a gene. Written as DNA, the CDR3 is TGCGCCAGCAGCGTCGCCCGGGACAGGGGCTACGGCTACACCTTC. Translated, it gives CASSVARDRGYGYTF.

This sequence joins TRBV15 and TRBJ2-1; no reliable D call. The germline V and J ends were trimmed by 1 base and 0 bases, with 7 bases remaining between them. The CDR3 extends over 15 amino acids. The germline gives CDR1 LNHNV, CDR2 YYDKDF (reference sequence). CDR3 nucleotide sequence: TGTGCCACCAGCAGAGCAAGTAGCTCCTACAATGAGCAGTTCTTC. Translation gives CATSRASSSYNEQFF.

Only one count was recorded for this clone. This chain links TRBV5-6 with TRBJ1-2; the D gene is possibly TRBD1 (5 bases). V was cut by 4 bases and J by 4 bases, with 17 bases left in between. The germline V gene encodes CDR1 SGHDT and CDR2 YYEEEE. This CDR3 comprises 15 residues. The CDR3 nucleotides read TGTGCCAGCAGCCGGGGGGAGTATTTCGGCTATGGCTACACCTTC. Its protein product is CASSRGEYFGYGYTF.

This clone was counted once. This chain uses TRBV5-1 with TRBJ2-7; 7 nucleotides line up with TRBD2. The CDR3 runs 14 residues. The trim removed 2 bases at V and 4 bases at J, leaving 6 bases unmatched. Germline CDR1 and CDR2: SGHRS and YFSETQ. Written as DNA, the CDR3 is TGCGCCAGCAGCTTTAACTGGGGGGGTTACGAGCAGTACTTC. It codes for CASSFNWGGYEQYF.

The chain combines TRBV10-3 with TRBJ1-2, with D possibly being TRBD1 (5 bases). Per germline, CDR1 ENHRY and CDR2 SYGVKD. V shed 11 bases and J shed 3 bases, with 19 bases lying between them. The CDR3 is 14 amino acids. The CDR3 DNA reads as TGTGCCGCCTCTCGGGAGGGAGGGGACTATGGCTACACCTTC. As protein: CAASREGGDYGYTF.

The CDR3 sequence: CATSTQGVAKNIQYF. The CDR3 coding sequence is TGTGCCACCAGCACCCAGGGGGTAGCCAAAAACATTCAGTACTTC. J is TRBJ2-4 and V is TRBV15; 7 positions agree with TRBD1. The trim removed 4 bases at V and 0 bases at J, leaving 3 bases unmatched. Germline CDR1 reads LNHNV; CDR2 reads YYDKDF (reference sequence). The CDR3 spans 15 residues.

This clone has just a few counts. The gene calls are TRBV4-1 and TRBJ1-2; tentatively, D is TRBD1 (5 bases). Trimming stripped 0 bases from V and 5 bases from J, with 13 bases between. The CDR3 extends over 15 amino acids. CDR1 and CDR2 from the germline V gene are MGHRA and YSYEKL. This CDR3 reads CASSQEEGIRYGYTF. In DNA, the CDR3 is TGCGCCAGCAGCCAAGAGGAGGGGATTAGGTATGGCTACACCTTC.

The chain links TRBV5-1 to TRBJ2-3; the D gene is possibly TRBD1 (5 bases). V was pared by 2 bases and J by 2 bases, with 9 bases between. The CDR3 loop spans 14 amino acids. Germline V gene data show CDR1 as SGHRS and CDR2 as YFSETQ. As DNA, the CDR3 is TGCGCCAGCAGCTTAACAGGTTCCACAGATACGCAGTATTTT. Encoded protein: CASSLTGSTDTQYF.

This chain joins TRBV18 and TRBJ1-1; weak D call: TRBD1 (6 bases). Germline V gene data show CDR1 as KGHSH and CDR2 as LQKENI. The V and J ends lost 0 bases and 2 bases respectively, with 34 bases between them. There are 23 residues in the CDR3. The CDR3 is CASSPPKQGPSLWKNEDNTEAFF. The CDR3 bases are TGTGCCAGCTCACCACCGAAACAGGGACCGAGCTTATGGAAGAATGAGGATAACACTGAAGCTTTCTTT.

The genes are TRBV5-4 and TRBJ2-5, with D tentatively TRBD2 (5 bases). The CDR3 consists of 14 residues. The germline V and J ends were trimmed by 4 bases and 2 bases, with 12 bases remaining between them. Germline values: CDR1 SGHNT, CDR2 YYREEE (reference sequence). CDR3 sequence (DNA): TGTGCCAGCAGCCGACCCGGGGTACAAGAGACCCAGTACTTC. Translated: CASSRPGVQETQYF.